The 25 T cell receptor beta chains presented below share a single source sample, sequenced in a study of T cell repertoires in cytomegalovirus infection. TCRdb reanalysed the reads using MiXCR and keeps one entry per CDR3 protein. The table has nearly 700,000 distinct CDR3 sequences, around 35% seen once; the top ten hold 15% to 20%. No cognate antigen is known for these TCRs. The sample in question was cultured PBMCs, obtained from culture after CMV antigen stimulation. The origin of the receptors is a human donor in good health (CMV status not recorded). Some clones in this sample may be carry-over from other donors' samples.

As concerns this clonotype: This may arise from a read error, as a much more abundant clone is one base away. This sequence joins TRBV12-3 or TRBV12-4 and TRBJ1-1; D is unclear. This CDR3 contains 13 residues. With 6 bases removed from V and 1 base from J, the gap between germline ends came to 9 bases. Here the CDR3 reads CASSYTSNTEAFF. DNA for the CDR3: TGTGCCAGCAGCTATACATCGAACACTGAAGCTTTCTTT.

The V and J genes are TRBV19 and TRBJ2-1, with 8 positions matching TRBD2. The CDR3 has 16 amino acids. Germline CDR1 and CDR2: LNHDA and SQIVND (reference sequence). J lost 3 bases, V lost 4 bases, and 8 bases had no gene match. The CDR3 sequence is CASSTYRGGGYNEQFF. The CDR3 DNA reads TGTGCCAGTAGTACTTATCGGGGGGGCGGCTACAATGAGCAGTTCTTC.

The V call is TRBV6-2 or TRBV6-3, the J call TRBJ1-1; weak D call: TRBD1 (5 bases). The CDR3 is made up of 17 amino acids. Germline CDR1 reads MNHEY; CDR2 reads SVGEGT. Trimming shortened V by 6 bases and J by 3 bases, and 23 bases separated the two germline ends. The CDR3 nucleotides are TGTGCCAGCAGCCGAGGGGTCCCTCCCCCGGCCGACACTGAAGCTTTCTTT. Translated, it gives CASSRGVPPPADTEAFF.

This rearrangement joins TRBV12-3 or TRBV12-4 to TRBJ2-7, with 7 bases lining up with TRBD1. The CDR3 totals 13 residues. The V and J ends lost 6 bases and 5 bases, in that order; junction bases with no gene match: 7. The CDR3 nucleotides are TGTGCCAGCAGCCGACAGGGACCGCACGAGCAGTACTTC. Amino acids: CASSRQGPHEQYF.

The V and J genes are TRBV20-1 and TRBJ1-1; no clear D. CDR3 length equals 15 residues. In germline, CDR1 is DFQATT, CDR2 SNEGSKA (reference sequence). V lost 0 bases and J lost 4, with 15 bases in between. CDR3 in amino acids: CSARDVRSLITEAFF. DNA for the CDR3: TGCAGTGCTAGAGATGTCCGAAGCTTGATCACTGAAGCTTTCTTT.

This chain uses TRBV7-6 with TRBJ2-1; 11 bases map to TRBD2. The CDR3 is 15 residues long. In germline, CDR1 is SGHVS, CDR2 FNYEAQ. Trimming took 5 bases from V and 5 from J; bases not matched to a gene: 5. The CDR3 sequence: CASSRGLAAHNEQFF. DNA for the CDR3: TGTGCCAGCAGCCGGGGACTAGCGGCCCACAATGAGCAGTTCTTC.

This clonotype was seen a few times. This sequence joins TRBV28 and TRBJ2-1, with 8 bases aligning to TRBD2. Germline CDR1 and CDR2: MDHEN and SYDVKM. CDR3 length equals 15 residues. The V segment lost 5 bases and the J segment 5 bases; nucleotides outside the gene matches: 8. The CDR3 region is CASSPGPGGDNEQFF. The CDR3 coding sequence is TGTGCCAGCAGTCCTGGACCGGGGGGGGACAATGAGCAGTTCTTC. The variable domain in full, with the rest retrieved from reference TRBV28 and TRBJ2-1, is DVKVTQSSRYLVKRTGEKVFLECVQDMDHENMFWYRQDPGLGLRLIYFSYDVKMKEKGDIPEGYSVSREKKERFSLILESASTNQTSMYLCASSPGPGGDNEQFFGPGTRLTVL.

This clonotype was counted at least ten times. The V gene is TRBV7-2, the J gene TRBJ2-3; D is ambiguous. V dropped 2 bases and J dropped 3 bases, with 6 bases sitting between them. This CDR3 region has 13 residues. Looked up from germline, CDR1 is SGHTA and CDR2 is FQGNSA. The DNA for the CDR3 is TGTGCCAGCAGCTTACAGAGGACAGATACGCAGTATTTT. This encodes CASSLQRTDTQYF.

The V and J genes are TRBV20-1 and TRBJ2-3; a weak D match, TRBD1 (6 bases). Trimming took off 5 bases at V and 3 bases at J, with 21 bases between the two ends. The CDR3 consists of 16 residues. Germline CDR1 DFQATT, CDR2 SNEGSKA (reference sequence). DNA of the CDR3: TGCAGTGCTGTTGGGGACACTTACCCGAGGACAGATACGCAGTATTTT. Protein sequence: CSAVGDTYPRTDTQYF.

The chain is built from TRBV2 and TRBJ2-5; 7 bases map to TRBD1. The V gene end was trimmed by 8 bases and the J gene end by 6 bases; junction bases not matched to a gene: 12. The CDR3 has 14 residues. The germline gives CDR1 SNHLY, CDR2 FYNNEI. CDR3 in DNA: TGTGCCAGCGCCCCGTCGGGACAGAGCCAGACCCAGTACTTC. Translating gives CASAPSGQSQTQYF.

This clonotype was seen more than once but under ten times. The V and J genes are TRBV19 and TRBJ2-5; D unresolved. The germline gives CDR1 LNHDA, CDR2 SQIVND (reference sequence). Trimming took 5 bases from V and 5 from J, leaving 15 bases between them. This CDR3 is 14 amino acids long. The CDR3 bases are TGTGCCAGTAGTCCTGCCCGGATCGGGGAGACCCAGTACTTC. Translation: CASSPARIGETQYF.

The rearrangement joins TRBV25-1 to TRBJ1-6; TRBD1 matches 8 bases. Germline assignment: CDR1 MGHDK and CDR2 SYGVNS. J gave up 13 bases and V 1 base, and 9 bases lay outside the gene matches. This CDR3 region has 15 residues. The CDR3 reads CASSEFLGTGFPLHF. The CDR3 region has the DNA TGTGCCAGCAGTGAATTTCTCGGGACAGGCTTTCCCCTCCACTTT.

The chain recombines TRBV6-1 with TRBJ2-1; no firm D call. Germline assignment: CDR1 MNHNS and CDR2 SASEGT. Deletions cut 9 bases from V and 5 bases from J, with 20 bases between. CDR3 size: 15 residues. DNA for the CDR3: TGTGCCAGTGCAAAGACTTCAAACCATAACAATGAGCAGTTCTTC. Translating gives CASAKTSNHNNEQFF.

The rearrangement joins TRBV7-6 to TRBJ1-1, with 8 nucleotides matching TRBD1. The junction had 6 bases not matched to a gene; V was cut back by 1 base and J by 2 bases. Germline assignment: CDR1 SGHVS and CDR2 FNYEAQ. The CDR3 has 16 residues. CDR3 DNA sequence: TGTGCCAGCAGCTTAGGCGCAGGACAGGGTAACACTGAAGCTTTCTTT. Translated, it gives CASSLGAGQGNTEAFF.

The rearrangement uses TRBV6-2 or TRBV6-3 and TRBJ1-1, with D possibly TRBD1 on 5 matching bases. Germline V gene lookup returns CDR1 MNHEY and CDR2 SVGEGT. With 5 bases removed from V and 7 bases from J, the gap between germline ends came to 20 bases. CDR3 length: 15 residues. DNA of the CDR3: TGTGCCAGCAGTCCCGGGACTTTGGGAGGCGTTGAAGCTTTCTTT. This codes for CASSPGTLGGVEAFF.

The V and J genes are TRBV4-1 and TRBJ2-5; D ambiguous. The germline V gene has CDR1 MGHRA and CDR2 YSYEKL. V was shortened by 4 bases and J by 4 bases, with 19 bases between the two germline ends. There are 16 residues in the CDR3. CDR3: CASSLRGGVPRETQYF. CDR3 bases: TGCGCCAGCAGCCTCCGTGGTGGAGTGCCAAGAGAGACCCAGTACTTC.

This clonotype was counted many times. This chain uses TRBV7-8 with TRBJ2-3, with 8 bases identical to TRBD2. J lost 3 bases, V lost 1 base, and 3 bases had no gene match. Looked up from germline, CDR1 is SGHVS and CDR2 is FQNEAQ. The CDR3 covers 15 residues. The CDR3 sequence: CASSLGAGGTDTQYF. CDR3 sequence (DNA): TGTGCCAGCAGCTTAGGGGCGGGAGGAACAGATACGCAGTATTTT.

This clonotype has just a few counts. The chain couples TRBV19 to TRBJ2-2, with 12 bases matching TRBD2. The V gene's germline CDR1 is LNHDA and CDR2 SQIVND (reference sequence). The junction had 4 bases not matched to a gene; V was cut back by 8 bases and J by 6 bases. The CDR3 is 14 amino acids. As DNA, the CDR3 is TGTGCCAGTGGGGGACTAGCGGGCTCCGGGGAGCTGTTTTTT. Protein sequence: CASGGLAGSGELFF.

The chain is built from TRBV2 and TRBJ1-2, with a tentative D call TRBD1 (5 bases). V was shortened by 7 bases and J by 4 bases, with 16 bases between the two germline ends. CDR3 size: 14 residues. Germline loops: CDR1 SNHLY, CDR2 FYNNEI. The CDR3 loop reads CASKTGTLPYGYTF. For the CDR3, the DNA is TGTGCCAGCAAGACCGGGACCCTCCCCTATGGCTACACCTTC.

This chain uses TRBV6-6 with TRBJ1-5; D is undetermined. The CDR3 contains 14 residues. Germline CDR1 reads MNHNY; CDR2 reads SVGAGI (reference sequence). Deletions cut 2 bases from V and 7 bases from J, with 12 bases between. In DNA, the CDR3 is TGTGCCAGCAGTTACCTCGAGGGAGGCCAGCCCCAGCATTTT. It specifies CASSYLEGGQPQHF.

This clonotype turned up a few times. The chain joins TRBV6-6 to TRBJ1-1, with D tentatively TRBD1 (6 bases). This CDR3 is built from 14 residues. The V gene lost 2 bases and the J gene lost 5 bases, with 12 bases spanning the gap. Germline loops: CDR1 MNHNY, CDR2 SVGAGI (reference sequence). The CDR3 protein is CASSYVGAGTEAFF. DNA of the CDR3: TGTGCCAGCAGTTACGTGGGGGCCGGAACTGAAGCTTTCTTT.

In this sample, this clonotype turned up many times. The rearrangement uses TRBV6-1 and TRBJ2-3; D is possibly TRBD2 (5 bases). V lost 5 bases, J lost 0 bases, and 9 bases lay in between. Germline values: CDR1 MNHNS, CDR2 SASEGT. CDR3 length equals 14 residues. The CDR3 sequence: CASSLRVSTDTQYF. The CDR3 DNA is TGTGCCAGCAGTTTGAGGGTTAGCACAGATACGCAGTATTTT.

This chain connects TRBV7-2 to TRBJ2-7; 10 bases fit TRBD2. This CDR3 contains 16 residues. The V gene end was trimmed by 5 bases and the J gene end by 4 bases; junction bases not matched to a gene: 11. Per the germline V gene, CDR1 is SGHTA and CDR2 is FQGNSA. The chain's CDR3 is CASSPAASGSIYEQYF. CDR3 in DNA: TGTGCCAGCAGCCCGGCCGCTAGCGGGAGTATATACGAGCAGTACTTC.

CDR3 protein: CSARRRLGGTDTQYF. For the CDR3, the DNA is TGCAGTGCTAGGAGGCGTTTGGGGGGCACAGATACGCAGTATTTT. This chain uses TRBV20-1 with TRBJ2-3; D possibly uses TRBD1 or TRBD2 (5 bases each). CDR1 and CDR2 (germline): DFQATT, SNEGSKA (reference sequence). The CDR3 covers 15 residues. Deletions cut 3 bases from V and 1 base from J, with 14 bases between.

The J gene is TRBJ1-5, the V gene TRBV12-3 or TRBV12-4; tentative D call: TRBD1 (5 bases). The CDR3 extends over 15 amino acids. Trimming took 7 bases from V and 4 from J, leaving 17 bases between them. CDR3 protein: CASTLSGRLNQPQHF. CDR3 bases: TGTGCCAGCACATTATCGGGACGGCTAAATCAGCCCCAGCATTTT.